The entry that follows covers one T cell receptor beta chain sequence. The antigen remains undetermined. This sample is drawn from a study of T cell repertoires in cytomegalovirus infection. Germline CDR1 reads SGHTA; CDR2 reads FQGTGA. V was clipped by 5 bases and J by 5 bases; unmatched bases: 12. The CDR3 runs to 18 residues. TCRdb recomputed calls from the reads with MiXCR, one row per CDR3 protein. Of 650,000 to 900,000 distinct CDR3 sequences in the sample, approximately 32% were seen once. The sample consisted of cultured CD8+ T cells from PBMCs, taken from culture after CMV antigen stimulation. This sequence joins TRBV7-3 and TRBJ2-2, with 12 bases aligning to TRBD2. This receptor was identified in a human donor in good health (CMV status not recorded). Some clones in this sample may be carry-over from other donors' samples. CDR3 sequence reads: CASSPRASGGVRTGELFF. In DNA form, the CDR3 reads TGTGCCAGCAGCCCAAGGGCTAGCGGGGGGGTACGGACCGGGGAGCTGTTTTTT.